The rows below give T cell receptor beta chains drawn from one sample of a study of vaccination effects on CD4 cells after COVID-19. Profiling relied on immunoSEQ multiplex PCR, and the TCRdb table lists in-frame clones only, not all of them. Of around 69,000 clones in the sample, 74% were seen once. No antigen has been assigned to these receptors. The sample consisted of CD4+ T cells from PBMCs cultured with HCoV-229E spike peptides, taken after COVID-19 vaccination. These receptors were obtained from a human donor who received a COVID-19 vaccine. Both conserved end residues are part of each CDR3. The D gene is left open where the match is weak. For some rows the clone size is stated as once, few or many, or as a class when expanded; others skip it.

d_call j_call v_call clone_size cdr3_aa cdr3_nt
. TRBJ1-1 TRBV2 . CASSVEGLNTEAFF TGTGCCAGCAGTGTGGAGGGTTTAAACACTGAAGCTTTCTTT
. TRBJ2-5 TRBV5-1 . CASSYGQTQETQYF TGCGCCAGCAGCTACGGACAAACACAAGAGACCCAGTACTTC
. TRBJ2-1 TRBV5-1 . CASSLSTSSYNEQFF TGCGCCAGCAGCTTGTCTACTAGCTCCTACAATGAGCAGTTCTTC
. TRBJ1-2 TRBV7-3 . CASSLQGNGGYTF TGTGCCAGCAGCTTACAGGGGAATGGTGGCTACACCTTC
. TRBJ1-2 TRBV5-1 few CASSLALQDYGYTF TGCGCCAGCAGCTTGGCCCTGCAAGACTATGGCTACACCTTC
. TRBJ1-2 TRBV19 . CASGRTARDGYTF TGTGCCAGTGGCCGGACAGCGAGGGATGGCTACACCTTC
. TRBJ2-5 TRBV12-3/TRBV12-4 once CASTNAAETQYF TGTGCCAGCACCAACGCCGCAGAGACCCAGTACTTC
TRBD1 TRBJ1-5 TRBV7-2 . CATTPTGDQPQHF TGTGCCACTACCCCGACAGGGGATCAGCCCCAGCATTTT
. TRBJ1-6 TRBV4-1 few CASSQDANSPLHF TGCGCCAGCAGCCAAGATGCAAATTCACCCCTCCACTTT
. TRBJ2-2 TRBV5-5 . CASSLSGYAGELFF TGTGCCAGCAGCTTGTCAGGGTACGCCGGGGAGCTGTTTTTT
. TRBJ1-5 TRBV28 few CASSPLGGGSNQPQHF TGTGCCAGCAGTCCCCTCGGCGGGGGCAGCAATCAGCCCCAGCATTTT
TRBD1 TRBJ2-5 TRBV27 . CASSPRGRETQYF TGTGCCAGCAGTCCGAGGGGGCGCGAGACCCAGTACTTC
TRBD1 TRBJ2-2 TRBV10-3 once CAINSIGTGSTGELFF TGTGCCATCAACTCAATCGGGACAGGATCCACCGGGGAGCTGTTTTTT
. TRBJ1-3 TRBV28 . CASRPSGNTIYF TGTGCCAGCAGACCCTCTGGAAACACCATATATTTT
. TRBJ2-4 TRBV2 . CASSDPTGEGIQYF TGTGCCAGCAGCGACCCGACGGGTGAAGGCATTCAGTACTTC
TRBD1 TRBJ2-3 TRBV9 few CASSVVGVTGATQYF TGTGCCAGCAGCGTAGTCGGAGTAACAGGGGCTACGCAGTATTTT
TRBD2 TRBJ2-3 TRBV9 . CASSVSGVRTDTQYF TGTGCCAGCAGCGTTAGCGGGGTCCGCACAGATACGCAGTATTTT
TRBD2 TRBJ2-5 TRBV5-1 . CASSSRAGANQETQYF TGCGCCAGCAGCTCCCGAGCGGGAGCAAACCAGGAGACCCAGTACTTC
TRBD1 TRBJ1-2 TRBV28 . CASSPTGQTPRGYTF TGTGCCAGCAGTCCGACGGGACAGACCCCTCGTGGCTACACCTTC
TRBD1 TRBJ1-5 TRBV15 . CATSGGQGAKGQPQHF TGTGCCACCAGCGGAGGACAGGGGGCAAAAGGACAGCCCCAGCATTTT
TRBD2 TRBJ2-1 TRBV18 . CASSPGTSGLREQFF TGTGCCAGCTCACCAGGAACTAGCGGCCTTCGGGAGCAGTTCTTC
. TRBJ1-2 TRBV18 . CASSPDKGGRIYGYTF TGTGCCAGCTCACCAGATAAAGGGGGGCGCATCTATGGCTACACCTTC
. TRBJ2-1 TRBV3-1/TRBV3-2 . CASSQGDEQFF TGTGCCAGCAGTCAAGGGGATGAGCAGTTCTTC
. TRBJ1-5 TRBV6-2/TRBV6-3 . CASSSWAPGGNQPQHF TGTGCCAGCAGTTCCTGGGCGCCTGGGGGCAATCAGCCCCAGCATTTT
TRBD2 TRBJ2-1 TRBV5-5 . CASSLGLAGGTGNEQFF TGTGCCAGCAGCCTGGGACTAGCGGGGGGAACAGGTAATGAGCAGTTCTTC
TRBD1 TRBJ1-5 TRBV25-1 once CASSGGDRVGQPQHF TGTGCCAGCAGTGGGGGGGACAGGGTCGGACAGCCCCAGCATTTT
. TRBJ1-5 TRBV27 . CASSPAGVNQPQHF TGTGCCAGCAGCCCGGCAGGAGTCAATCAGCCCCAGCATTTT
TRBD2 TRBJ2-1 TRBV19 . CASSTSGRNEQFF TGTGCCAGTAGTACTAGCGGGAGGAATGAGCAGTTCTTC
TRBD2 TRBJ2-3 TRBV6-5 . CASSFSGTIAQYF TGTGCCAGCAGTTTCTCAGGGACTATCGCGCAGTATTTT
TRBD1 TRBJ1-3 TRBV19 . CASTNRDRQGNTIYF TGTGCCAGCACTAACCGGGACAGGCAAGGAAACACCATATATTTT
. TRBJ2-3 TRBV11-2 . CASRLRLGTDTQYF TGTGCCAGCAGACTTCGACTAGGCACAGATACGCAGTATTTT
TRBD1 TRBJ2-5 TRBV6-5 . CASSYSWGQGGETQYF TGTGCCAGCAGTTACTCTTGGGGACAGGGAGGGGAGACCCAGTACTTC
TRBD1 TRBJ2-5 TRBV11-2 . CASSLGGMTGGSRETQYF TGTGCCAGCAGCCTCGGGGGGATGACAGGGGGGAGTAGGGAGACCCAGTACTTC
. TRBJ2-2 TRBV2 . CASTGTPNTGELFF TGTGCCAGTACCGGGACGCCGAACACCGGGGAGCTGTTTTTT
TRBD1 TRBJ2-2 TRBV10-1 . CASSGQGSTGELFF TGCGCCAGCTCCGGACAGGGGAGCACCGGGGAGCTGTTTTTT
. TRBJ1-4 TRBV19 . CASRRKATNEKLFF TGTGCCAGTAGGAGGAAAGCAACTAATGAAAAACTGTTTTTT
. TRBJ2-2 TRBV4-3 . CASSQWGPGELFF TGCGCCAGCAGCCAATGGGGTCCCGGGGAGCTGTTTTTT
. TRBJ1-1 TRBV6-1 . CAILRSQVNTEAFF TGTGCCATACTTAGGAGTCAGGTGAACACTGAAGCTTTCTTT
TRBD2 TRBJ2-1 TRBV5-1 few CASSLGPGAGGPSSYNEQFF TGCGCCAGCAGCTTGGGCCCGGGAGCGGGGGGGCCGAGCTCCTACAATGAGCAGTTCTTC
. TRBJ2-1 TRBV29-1 . CSVDNSLLSSYNEQFF TGCAGCGTAGACAACAGTCTTCTTAGCTCCTACAATGAGCAGTTCTTC
TRBD1 TRBJ1-4 TRBV18 . CASSPQGATTNEKLFF TGTGCCAGCTCACCTCAGGGGGCAACAACTAATGAAAAACTGTTTTTT
. TRBJ2-4 TRBV7-8 . CASSLGAALAKNIQYF TGTGCCAGCAGCTTAGGGGCAGCCCTAGCCAAAAACATTCAGTACTTC
. TRBJ2-1 TRBV9 . CASSVDGRPSYNEQFF TGTGCCAGCAGCGTAGACGGCAGGCCCTCCTACAATGAGCAGTTCTTC
TRBD1 TRBJ2-1 TRBV5-5 few CASSFRPGQDYNEQFF TGTGCCAGCAGCTTTAGGCCGGGACAGGACTACAATGAGCAGTTCTTC
. TRBJ2-2 TRBV7-3 . CASSPQGGVGTGELFF TGTGCCAGCAGTCCACAGGGCGGGGTAGGGACCGGGGAGCTGTTTTTT
TRBD1 TRBJ1-1 TRBV10-3 . CAIRRLGQGHHTEAFF TGTGCCATCAGGCGTTTGGGACAGGGGCATCACACTGAAGCTTTCTTT
. TRBJ2-1 TRBV29-1 . CSVDRDEQFF TGCAGCGTTGATCGGGATGAGCAGTTCTTC
. TRBJ1-5 TRBV6-2/TRBV6-3 . CASSYSVQEVNQPQHF TGTGCCAGCAGTTACTCTGTCCAGGAGGTTAATCAGCCCCAGCATTTT
. TRBJ1-1 TRBV5-1 few CASSLATGNTEAFF TGCGCCAGCAGCTTGGCCACGGGAAACACTGAAGCTTTCTTT
. TRBJ2-5 TRBV7-3 . CASSLPGQETQYF TGTGCCAGCAGCTTACCGGGGCAAGAGACCCAGTACTTC
TRBD2 TRBJ2-5 TRBV11-2 once CASSLVAGGQETQYF TGTGCCAGCAGCTTAGTGGCGGGGGGCCAAGAGACCCAGTACTTC
. TRBJ2-3 TRBV28 . CASSSSGGSTDTQYF TGTGCCAGCAGCTCTAGTGGAGGGTCCACAGATACGCAGTATTTT
. TRBJ2-2 TRBV5-4 . CASKVGSGELFF TGTGCCAGCAAAGTCGGATCCGGGGAGCTGTTTTTT
. TRBJ1-1 TRBV30 . CAWSPDRNTEAFF TGTGCCTGGAGCCCGGACAGGAACACTGAAGCTTTCTTT